In this sample, the clone carrying this T cell receptor beta chain turned up many times. MiXCR, run by TCRdb on the RT-PCR reads, gives a single entry per CDR3 protein. The data contain about 700,000 distinct CDR3 sequences, 14% of them seen just once; the ten biggest clones take up roughly 3.9%. The sample was memory CD4+ T cells from blood. The source is a female donor in good health, serving as a healthy control.

The CDR3 loop reads CASSYFPGQGRSNQPQHF. CDR3 DNA sequence: TGTGCCAGCAGTTACTTCCCGGGACAGGGGCGTAGCAATCAGCCCCAGCATTTT. The chain carries TRBV6-2 or TRBV6-3 and TRBJ1-5, with TRBD1 matching 10 bases. V shed 1 base and J 0 bases; nucleotides not matched to a gene: 6. This CDR3 contains 18 residues. From germline, CDR1 is MNHEY and CDR2 SVGEGT.